The clone carrying this T cell receptor (beta chain) has more than one count but fewer than ten. Using a J-beta primer mix together with a sample-barcoded 5' primer, a second PCR was run for roughly 7 to 11 cycles. TCRdb processed the 5' RACE reads anew with MiXCR; each CDR3 protein has one entry. This table holds 550,000 to 750,000 distinct CDR3 sequences, approximately 21% found once. V was pared by 1 base and J by 4 bases, with 12 bases between. Germline V lookup: CDR1 SGHRS, CDR2 YFSETQ. CDR3 size: 15 residues. The sample originates from a study of blood T cells in healthy people across ages. The source of this sequence is a man in his 70s in good health. V is TRBV5-1 and J is TRBJ2-4; D is unresolved. The sample was blood. CDR3 amino acids: CASSLRGDGKNIQYF. The CDR3, as DNA: TGCGCCAGCAGCTTGCGTGGTGACGGGAAAAACATTCAGTACTTC. Complete variable domain (other parts from reference TRBV5-1 and TRBJ2-4): KAGVTQTPRYLIKTRGQQVTLSCSPISGHRSVSWYQQTPGQGLQFLFEYFSETQRNKGNFPGRFSGRQFSNSRSEMNVSTLELGDSALYLCASSLRGDGKNIQYFGAGTRLSVL.